A single sample is the source of the 30 T cell receptor beta chains below, sequenced in a study of shared T cell receptors in the human thymus. The table came from immunoSEQ multiplex PCR; TCRdb's copy has only in-frame clones and leaves some out. The data contain approximately 760,000 clones, roughly 85% of them singletons. This sample also appeared in a second study, on human thymus T cells.

The sequencing input was thymocytes. The receptors here all came from a girl less than two years old with a congenital heart defect.

This clone was seen only once. V is TRBV5-4 and J is TRBJ1-2, with 9 bases identical to TRBD1. From germline, CDR1 is SGHNT and CDR2 YYREEE (reference sequence). Losses at the gene ends were 5 bases for V and 4 bases for J; bases not matched to a gene: 18. The CDR3 consists of 18 residues. The CDR3 reads CASSFIRDRDDTSYGYTF. As DNA, the CDR3 is TGTGCCAGCAGTTTTATCCGGGACAGGGATGATACGAGCTATGGCTACACCTTC. Based on the CDR3 plus reference TRBV5-4 and TRBJ1-2, the full variable domain is ETGVTQSPTHLIKTRGQQVTLRCSSQSGHNTVSWYQQALGQGPQFIFQYYREEENGRGNFPPRFSGLQFPNYSSELNVNALELDDSALYLCASSFIRDRDDTSYGYTFGSGTRLTVV.

The rearrangement joins TRBV10-3 to TRBJ1-2; TRBD1 aligns across 7 bases. Germline V gives CDR1 ENHRY, CDR2 SYGVKD. Trimming cost V 6 bases and J 7 bases; bases outside gene matches: 8. The CDR3 has 13 amino acids. The CDR3 loop is CAIRETGMGGYTF. The DNA for the CDR3 is TGTGCCATCAGGGAGACAGGGATGGGTGGCTACACCTTC.

J is TRBJ1-4 and V is TRBV7-2; tentative D call: TRBD1 (6 bases). Germline lookup yields CDR1 SGHTA and CDR2 FQGNSA. This CDR3 has 14 residues. Trimming shortened V by 6 bases and J by 5 bases, and 13 bases separated the two germline ends. CDR3 DNA: TGTGCCAGCAGGGATCGGGACACCAATGAAAAACTGTTTTTT. Its protein is CASRDRDTNEKLFF.

A word on this clone: The sample has other DNA sequences that encode this CDR3 too. This chain links TRBV5-1 with TRBJ1-1, with D maybe TRBD1 (5 bases). V lost 0 bases and J 5 bases, leaving 8 bases between the germline ends. Per the germline V gene, CDR1 is SGHRS and CDR2 is YFSETQ. The CDR3 consists of 13 residues. The CDR3 protein is CASSLVGATEAFF. The CDR3 bases are TGCGCCAGCAGCTTGGTAGGGGCAACTGAAGCTTTCTTT.

The chain's CDR3 is CASRDLQGTNYGYTF. CDR3 DNA sequence: TGTGCCAGCAGGGACCTACAGGGAACTAACTATGGCTACACCTTC. V and J are TRBV6-1 and TRBJ1-2; possible D gene TRBD1, 6 bases. Germline CDR1 MNHNS, CDR2 SASEGT. The CDR3 length is 15 residues. V was pared by 6 bases and J by 0 bases, with 14 bases between.

In nucleotides, the CDR3 is TGCGCCAGCAGCCATGCCGGGACAGACATCAACAACGAGCAGTACTTC. Translated: CASSHAGTDINNEQYF. The chain has TRBV4-1 and TRBJ2-7; 7 bases fit TRBD1. This CDR3 has 16 amino acids. Germline V gene sequence: CDR1 MGHRA, CDR2 YSYEKL. V lost 3 bases, J lost 5 bases, and 13 bases stayed unmatched.

This chain links TRBV7-6 with TRBJ1-2, with TRBD1 identical over 10 bases. This CDR3 region has 13 residues. Trimming removed 6 bases from V and 6 bases from J; junction bases left unmatched: 4. Per germline, CDR1 SGHVS and CDR2 FNYEAQ. CDR3: CASRADRGDGYTF. The CDR3 region has the DNA TGTGCCAGCAGAGCGGACAGGGGGGATGGCTACACCTTC.

The chain has TRBV29-1 and TRBJ2-7; 8 bases match TRBD2. The CDR3 sequence is 16 residues long. J was trimmed by 6 bases and V by 3 bases; bases with no gene match: 16. CDR1 is SQVTM, CDR2 ANQGSEA, per germline. CDR3 coding DNA: TGCAGCGTTGAGGGGGCCAGCGGGGGTATCGGGTCCGAGCAGTACTTC. Amino acid sequence: CSVEGASGGIGSEQYF.

This rearrangement joins TRBV7-9 to TRBJ2-3; 9 nucleotides agree with TRBD1. V gave up 7 bases and J gave up 1 base; unmatched junction bases: 12. The CDR3 loop spans 17 amino acids. Germline CDR1 SEHNR, CDR2 FQNEAQ (reference sequence). For the CDR3, the DNA is TGTGCCAGCACCTACCGGGACAGGGAAGTTGGCACAGATACGCAGTATTTT. Translation gives CASTYRDREVGTDTQYF.

V and J are TRBV10-2 and TRBJ2-2; no definite D call. The germline CDR1 and CDR2 sequences are WSHSY and SAAADI. V lost 7 bases to trimming and J lost 2 bases, with 8 bases between them. The CDR3 extends over 13 amino acids. The chain's CDR3 is CASINRNTGELFF. CDR3 DNA: TGCGCCAGCATTAACAGAAACACCGGGGAGCTGTTTTTT.

A single count supports this clone. The chain has TRBV5-4 and TRBJ1-5, with D maybe TRBD1 (6 bases). Germline CDR1 reads SGHNT; CDR2 reads YYREEE (reference sequence). The CDR3 covers 17 residues. V was clipped by 2 bases and J by 4 bases, with 19 bases between them. The CDR3 nucleotides are TGTGCCAGCAGCTTAAGTGGGGGGGCGGGGGCAAATCAGCCCCAGCATTTT. Protein product: CASSLSGGAGANQPQHF.

The rearrangement uses TRBV30 and TRBJ1-1; 7 bases align to TRBD1. With V trimmed by 1 base and J by 7 bases, 12 bases remained unmatched. Germline V gene sequence: CDR1 GTSNPN, CDR2 SVGIG (reference sequence). The CDR3 consists of 15 residues. The CDR3 nucleotides read TGTGCCTGGAGTGCAGGACAGGATGTCTCAGATGAAGCTTTCTTT. Its protein product is CAWSAGQDVSDEAFF.

V gene TRBV6-5 combines with J gene TRBJ2-7; TRBD1 agrees at 7 bases. The J segment lost 1 base and the V segment lost 2 bases, leaving 5 bases of the junction unmatched. Germline values: CDR1 MNHEY, CDR2 SVGAGI. CDR3 length: 15 residues. CDR3 region: CASSYGDSFSYEQYF. The CDR3 DNA sequence: TGTGCCAGCAGTTACGGGGACAGTTTTTCCTACGAGCAGTACTTC.

This clone was picked up one time. The chain carries TRBV7-9 and TRBJ1-3; D gene ambiguous. The germline V and J ends were trimmed by 4 bases and 0 bases, with 13 bases remaining between them. CDR3 length: 16 amino acids. Germline values: CDR1 SEHNR, CDR2 FQNEAQ (reference sequence). The CDR3: CASSSDRDHSGNTIYF. For the CDR3, the DNA is TGTGCCAGCAGCTCAGACCGGGATCACTCTGGAAACACCATATATTTT.

The table lists this clone with a count of one. The rearrangement uses TRBV14 and TRBJ1-1; D is undetermined. V lost 1 base and J lost 0, with 12 bases in between. From germline, CDR1 is SGHDN and CDR2 FVKESK. CDR3 length: 16 amino acids. The CDR3 reads CASSQVVGSLNTEAFF. CDR3 bases: TGTGCCAGCAGCCAAGTTGTGGGCAGTTTGAACACTGAAGCTTTCTTT. The full variable domain, with the rest looked up from reference TRBV14 and TRBJ1-1, is EAGVTQFPSHSVIEKGQTVTLRCDPISGHDNLYWYRRVMGKEIKFLLHFVKESKQDESGMPNNRFLAERTGGTYSTLKVQPAELEDSGVYFCASSQVVGSLNTEAFFGQGTRLTVV.

CDR3 sequence: CASSDILNSPLHF. The CDR3 coding sequence is TGTGCCAGCAGTGACATCCTTAATTCACCCCTCCACTTT. The genes are TRBV6-4 and TRBJ1-6, with D unresolved. Trimming left V 2 bases short and J 6 bases short, with 5 bases between. This CDR3 has 13 residues. Germline loops: CDR1 MRHNA, CDR2 SNTAGT.

The chain employs TRBV13 and TRBJ1-2; possibly TRBD1 for D (6 bases). Germline assignment: CDR1 PRHDT and CDR2 FYEKMQ (reference sequence). Trimming took off 0 bases at V and 6 bases at J, with 17 bases between the two ends. The length of the CDR3 is 16 residues. Here the CDR3 reads CASSLGVTDSPHGYTF. The CDR3 nucleotides read TGTGCCAGCAGCTTAGGGGTTACGGACAGTCCCCATGGCTACACCTTC.

The CDR3 DNA reads as TGTGCCAGCAGTTCCAGCGGGGGGCAAGAGACCCAGTACTTC. It translates to CASSSSGGQETQYF. V usage is TRBV11-3 and J usage is TRBJ2-5, with 9 bases aligning to TRBD2. V lost 6 bases and J lost 2; bases outside the gene matches: 4. The germline V gene encodes CDR1 SGHNT and CDR2 YENEEA. This CDR3 has 14 amino acids. Full variable domain (remainder filled in from reference TRBV11-3 and TRBJ2-5): EAGVVQSPRYKIIEKKQPVAFWCNPISGHNTLYWYLQNLGQGPELLIRYENEEAVDDSQLPKDRFSAERLKGVDSTLKIQPAELGDSAVYLCASSSSGGQETQYFGPGTRLLVL.

V gene TRBV6-5 combines with J gene TRBJ1-5; D possibly corresponds to TRBD1 (5 bases). V lost 6 bases to trimming and J lost 7 bases, with 13 bases between them. Germline CDR1 and CDR2: MNHEY and SVGAGI. There are 13 residues in the CDR3. CDR3 nucleotides: TGTGCCAGCAGGCGGGACGGCCGCCAGCCCCAGCATTTT. This gives the protein CASRRDGRQPQHF.

The chain joins TRBV6-1 to TRBJ1-2, with a tentative D call TRBD1 (6 bases). This CDR3 region has 15 residues. Trimming removed 3 bases from V and 2 bases from J, with 13 bases in between. Germline V gene lookup returns CDR1 MNHNS and CDR2 SASEGT. The CDR3 sequence is CASSDRQQGNYGYTF. The CDR3 region has the DNA TGTGCCAGCAGTGATAGGCAACAGGGAAACTATGGCTACACCTTC.

The rearrangement links TRBV7-9 to TRBJ1-5; 8 bases are a match to TRBD1. The CDR3 covers 15 residues. Germline V gene data show CDR1 as SEHNR and CDR2 as FQNEAQ (reference sequence). The V gene end was trimmed by 1 base and the J gene end by 3 bases; junction bases not matched to a gene: 2. CDR3 protein: CASSLGGQDNQPQHF. CDR3 bases: TGTGCCAGCAGCTTAGGGGGACAGGACAATCAGCCCCAGCATTTT.

The CDR3 reads CASSFRTSDYGYTF. Here the CDR3 DNA reads TGTGCCAGCAGCTTCAGGACATCGGACTATGGCTACACCTTC. The chain carries TRBV5-4 and TRBJ1-2; D is possibly TRBD1 (5 bases). Trimming left V 2 bases short and J 3 bases short, with 11 bases between. The CDR3 has 14 amino acids. CDR1 and CDR2 (germline): SGHNT, YYREEE (reference sequence).

V is TRBV28 and J is TRBJ1-2; 7 nucleotides agree with TRBD1. CDR1 and CDR2 (germline): MDHEN, SYDVKM. There are 16 residues in the CDR3. With V trimmed by 3 bases and J by 7 bases, 14 bases remained unmatched. In nucleotides, the CDR3 is TGTGCCAGCAGTTTTAGGGAACAGGGGAGTCCTTCTGGCTACACCTTC. Encoded protein: CASSFREQGSPSGYTF.

The chain joins TRBV5-4 to TRBJ1-1; no definite D call. CDR1 SGHNT and CDR2 YYREEE come from the germline V gene (reference sequence). Deletions cut 0 bases from V and 7 bases from J, with 4 bases between. The CDR3 runs to 11 residues. CDR3 sequence reads: CASSLVVEAFF. As DNA, the CDR3 is TGTGCCAGCAGCTTGGTAGTTGAAGCTTTCTTT.

The rearrangement joins TRBV5-3 to TRBJ1-6, with D uncertain. Being an ORF, TRBV5-3 has a function that is uncertain. CDR3 length: 16 residues. With 3 bases removed from V and 9 bases from J, the gap between germline ends came to 19 bases. CDR3 sequence (DNA): TGTGCCAGAAGCTCCCCCCGGACTGGGTGCAGTTCACCCCTCCACTTT. Amino acid sequence: CARSSPRTGCSSPLHF.

The chain employs TRBV11-2 and TRBJ2-7, with D tentatively TRBD2 (6 bases). Germline CDR1 SGHAT, CDR2 FQNNGV. The length of the CDR3 is 12 residues. Trimming removed 5 bases at V and 2 bases at J, with 7 bases between. The DNA for the CDR3 is TGTGCCAGCAGCGGGGGGACCTACGAGCAGTACTTC. This translates into CASSGGTYEQYF. Supplemented by reference TRBV11-2 and TRBJ2-7, the full variable domain reads EAGVAQSPRYKIIEKRQSVAFWCNPISGHATLYWYQQILGQGPKLLIQFQNNGVVDDSQLPKDRFSAERLKGVDSTLKIQPAKLEDSAVYLCASSGGTYEQYFGPGTRLTVT.

V and J are TRBV19 and TRBJ1-1; 10 nucleotides line up with TRBD1. This CDR3 spans 15 amino acids. V shed 7 bases and J 0 bases; nucleotides not matched to a gene: 5. The germline V gene encodes CDR1 LNHDA and CDR2 SQIVND (reference sequence). The CDR3 spells CASKGTGVMNTEAFF. The CDR3 DNA follows: TGTGCCAGTAAGGGGACAGGGGTAATGAACACTGAAGCTTTCTTT.

The J gene is TRBJ2-7, the V gene TRBV6-5, with 11 bases that match TRBD1. V gave up 6 bases and J gave up 3 bases; unmatched junction bases: 4. The CDR3 sequence is 14 residues long. The germline V gene encodes CDR1 MNHEY and CDR2 SVGAGI. CDR3 DNA: TGTGCCAGCAGCTGGACAGGGGGCGTCTACGAGCAGTACTTC. This translates into CASSWTGGVYEQYF.

CDR3 in DNA: TGTGCCAGCAGCTTGGTTTTAAGGTCCAAAGACAGGGGCACAGATACGCAGTATTTT. Translated, it gives CASSLVLRSKDRGTDTQYF. The J gene is TRBJ2-3, the V gene TRBV5-4; 7 nucleotides match TRBD1. There are 19 residues in the CDR3. The V gene end was trimmed by 0 bases and the J gene end by 1 base; junction bases not matched to a gene: 14. Germline V gene sequence: CDR1 SGHNT, CDR2 YYREEE (reference sequence). The full variable domain, rest sourced from reference TRBV5-4 and TRBJ2-3, is ETGVTQSPTHLIKTRGQQVTLRCSSQSGHNTVSWYQQALGQGPQFIFQYYREEENGRGNFPPRFSGLQFPNYSSELNVNALELDDSALYLCASSLVLRSKDRGTDTQYFGPGTRLTVL.

The chain uses TRBV5-1 and TRBJ1-6, with 7 bases lining up with TRBD1. The CDR3 is made up of 16 amino acids. V lost 1 base, J lost 7 bases, and 8 bases stayed unmatched. Germline values: CDR1 SGHRS, CDR2 YFSETQ. The CDR3 nucleotides read TGCGCCAGCAGCTTGCCTAACAGGGGCCGAAATTCACCCCTCCACTTT. It yields the protein CASSLPNRGRNSPLHF.